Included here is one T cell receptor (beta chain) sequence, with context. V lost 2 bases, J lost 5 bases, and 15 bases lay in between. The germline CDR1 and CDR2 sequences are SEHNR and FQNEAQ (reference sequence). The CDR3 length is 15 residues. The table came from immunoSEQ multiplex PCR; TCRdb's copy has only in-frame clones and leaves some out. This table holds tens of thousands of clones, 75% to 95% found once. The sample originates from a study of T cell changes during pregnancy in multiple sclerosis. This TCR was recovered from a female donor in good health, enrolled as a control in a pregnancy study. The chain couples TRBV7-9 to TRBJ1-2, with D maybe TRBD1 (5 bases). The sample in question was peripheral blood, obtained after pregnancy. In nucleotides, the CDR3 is TGTGCCAGCAGCTTACTAACAGGAGAGTCTTATGGCTACACCTTC. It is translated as CASSLLTGESYGYTF.